This T cell receptor (beta chain) was obtained from a study of OX40 agonist ivuxolimab in advanced cancers. Study overall: Earlier treatment with anti-PD-1, anti-PD-L1 or anti-CTLA-4 was permitted, and roughly 40% had received some. Partial response was recorded in three patients: one hepatocellular carcinoma and two cutaneous melanoma cases.

Study-wide findings and caveats: Among patients with partial responses at 0.1-3.0 mg/kg, clonal expansion was among the lowest. Certain nonresponding patients likewise had low normalized T-cell clonal expansion.

TCRdb keeps only in-frame clones here, not all; method: immunoSEQ multiplex PCR. This sample has fewer than 85,000 clones, with more than 85% found just once. On this clone itself: Its antigen remains unknown.

This specimen consisted of CD4+ or CD8+ T cells sorted from blood, obtained in a trial of the OX40 agonist ivuxolimab. The source of this sequence is an adult with an advanced solid tumor such as melanoma, head and neck, liver or kidney cancer.

The CDR3 region has the DNA TGTGCCAGCAGTTTATCGGGGGGGGGACCACAAGAGACCCAGTACTTC. Translating gives CASSLSGGGPQETQYF. J is TRBJ2-5 and V is TRBV27; 7 positions agree with TRBD2. The ends lost 0 bases at V and 2 bases at J; junction bases unmatched: 6. CDR1 is MNHEY, CDR2 SMNVEV, per germline (reference sequence). This CDR3 spans 16 amino acids.